This is a list of T cell receptor beta chains from one sample in a study of post-analysis software for immune sequencing data. TCRdb used MiXCR to reprocess the PCR reads, holding one entry per CDR3 protein. Of approximately 770,000 distinct CDR3 sequences listed, around 45% were seen once; the top ten hold around 4.7%. Source material: blood. The origin of the receptors is a girl aged 10 to 17 with multiple sclerosis. Each CDR3 is given with its conserved first and last residue. The order of the fields is J gene, clone size, V gene, D gene, CDR3 DNA, CDR3 protein. A D gene is named only where the DNA matches it firmly. For some rows the clone size is stated as once, few or many, or as a class when expanded; others skip it.

j_call: TRBJ2-4; clone_size: -; v_call: TRBV6-5; d_call: -; cdr3_nt: TGTGCCAGCAGCCTTTTGGGCCCACAAGGCGCGAGCATTCAGTACTTC; cdr3_aa: CASSLLGPQGASIQYF
j_call: TRBJ2-7; clone_size: -; v_call: TRBV7-6; d_call: TRBD2; cdr3_nt: TGTGCCAGCAGGATGGGGACTAGCAGCTACTACGAGCAGTACTTC; cdr3_aa: CASRMGTSSYYEQYF
j_call: TRBJ2-1; clone_size: -; v_call: TRBV10-3; d_call: -; cdr3_nt: TGTGCCAGCGCGCCGGGACCTCAGCTGGAGGATGAGCAGTTCTTC; cdr3_aa: CASAPGPQLEDEQFF
j_call: TRBJ2-5; clone_size: -; v_call: TRBV6-1; d_call: -; cdr3_nt: TGTGCCAGCAGTGGCCGGGGGCTTCAAGAGACCCAGTACTTC; cdr3_aa: CASSGRGLQETQYF
j_call: TRBJ1-6; clone_size: few; v_call: TRBV4-1; d_call: TRBD1; cdr3_nt: TGCGCCAGCAGCCAAGAGGACAGGGGGCTCACCTATAATTCACCCCTCCACTTT; cdr3_aa: CASSQEDRGLTYNSPLHF
j_call: TRBJ2-1; clone_size: -; v_call: TRBV7-8; d_call: TRBD2; cdr3_nt: TGTGCCAGCAGCGCCCTCCGCGTGTTAGCGGGGAACATGGATGAGCAGTTCTTC; cdr3_aa: CASSALRVLAGNMDEQFF
j_call: TRBJ2-1; clone_size: -; v_call: TRBV27; d_call: TRBD1; cdr3_nt: TGTGCCAGCAGTGGTCCGGGACAGGGGGCCTACTCCTACAATGAGCAGTTCTTC; cdr3_aa: CASSGPGQGAYSYNEQFF
j_call: TRBJ2-7; clone_size: -; v_call: TRBV12-3/TRBV12-4; d_call: -; cdr3_nt: TGTGCCAGCAGGGGGGGCGGGAATTACGAGCAGTACTTC; cdr3_aa: CASRGGGNYEQYF
j_call: TRBJ2-7; clone_size: once; v_call: TRBV4-3; d_call: -; cdr3_nt: TGCGCCAGCAGCCAAGAGTCGGTGGGTGAGCAGTACTTC; cdr3_aa: CASSQESVGEQYF
j_call: TRBJ2-5; clone_size: few; v_call: TRBV20-1; d_call: -; cdr3_nt: TGCAGTGCCCCTAAGTGGCCAGGGGTCGAAGAGACCCAGTACTTC; cdr3_aa: CSAPKWPGVEETQYF
j_call: TRBJ2-5; clone_size: -; v_call: TRBV18; d_call: -; cdr3_nt: TGTGCCAGCTCACCCGAGATCGGACAGTCAATCCAAGAGACCCAGTACTTC; cdr3_aa: CASSPEIGQSIQETQYF
j_call: TRBJ2-7; clone_size: -; v_call: TRBV27; d_call: -; cdr3_nt: -; cdr3_aa: CASSPGICGYEQYFGVGCEQYF
j_call: TRBJ1-1; clone_size: -; v_call: TRBV28; d_call: -; cdr3_nt: TGTGCCAGCAGTTTAGTGACACCGAACACTGAAGCTTTCTTT; cdr3_aa: CASSLVTPNTEAFF
j_call: TRBJ1-5; clone_size: -; v_call: TRBV3-1; d_call: TRBD1; cdr3_nt: TGTGCCAGCGGAAAACAGGGGGCCCAGCCCCAGCATTTT; cdr3_aa: CASGKQGAQPQHF
j_call: TRBJ2-1; clone_size: -; v_call: TRBV10-3; d_call: TRBD2; cdr3_nt: TGTGCCAGCGCGAGCGGGACCTACAATGAGCAGTTCTTC; cdr3_aa: CASASGTYNEQFF
j_call: TRBJ2-3; clone_size: -; v_call: TRBV3-1; d_call: TRBD2; cdr3_nt: TGTGCCAGCAGCCAAGATCTAGCGGGAGTCCCCACAGATACGCAGTATTTT; cdr3_aa: CASSQDLAGVPTDTQYF
j_call: TRBJ2-1; clone_size: -; v_call: TRBV29-1; d_call: TRBD2; cdr3_nt: TGCAGCGTTGATTCCGGGACTAGCGCCGGCAATGAGCAGTTCTTC; cdr3_aa: CSVDSGTSAGNEQFF
j_call: TRBJ2-5; clone_size: -; v_call: TRBV20-1; d_call: TRBD2; cdr3_nt: TGCAGTGCTATAGCTACAGGAACGGGAGGAGAGACCCAGTACTTC; cdr3_aa: CSAIATGTGGETQYF
j_call: TRBJ2-5; clone_size: -; v_call: TRBV20-1; d_call: TRBD2; cdr3_nt: TGCAGGGGACTAGCGGGCCCCTGGGAGCAGTACTTC; cdr3_aa: CRGLAGPWEQYF
j_call: TRBJ1-5; clone_size: many; v_call: TRBV5-1; d_call: -; cdr3_nt: TGCGCCAGCAGCCCGGAGGGGGATCAGCCCCAGCATTTT; cdr3_aa: CASSPEGDQPQHF
j_call: TRBJ1-6; clone_size: -; v_call: TRBV5-6; d_call: -; cdr3_nt: TGCGCCAGCAGCTTGGCTCCGGGATCCTATAATTCACCCCTCCACTTT; cdr3_aa: CASSLAPGSYNSPLHF
j_call: TRBJ2-3; clone_size: -; v_call: TRBV20-1; d_call: -; cdr3_nt: TGCAGTGCTAGCCAGAGGCCCGGCTGGAAAGATACGCAGTATTTT; cdr3_aa: CSASQRPGWKDTQYF
j_call: TRBJ2-3; clone_size: -; v_call: TRBV12-3/TRBV12-4; d_call: TRBD2; cdr3_nt: TGTGCCAGCAGTTACCGAGCGGGGCGCACAGATACGCAGTATTTT; cdr3_aa: CASSYRAGRTDTQYF
j_call: TRBJ2-7; clone_size: few; v_call: TRBV7-9; d_call: TRBD1; cdr3_nt: TGTGCCAGCAGCTTAGCGGACAGGGGCGCCGGGGCCTACGAGCAGTACTTC; cdr3_aa: CASSLADRGAGAYEQYF
j_call: TRBJ2-1; clone_size: -; v_call: TRBV13; d_call: TRBD2; cdr3_nt: TGTGCCAGCAGCCCGGGACTAGCGGGAGGACGAGCCTGCAATGAGCAGTTCTTC; cdr3_aa: CASSPGLAGGRACNEQFF
j_call: TRBJ2-5; clone_size: few; v_call: TRBV10-3; d_call: TRBD2; cdr3_nt: TGTGCCATCAGGAGCGGGGCGGGAGAGACCCAGTACTTC; cdr3_aa: CAIRSGAGETQYF
j_call: TRBJ1-1; clone_size: few; v_call: TRBV20-1; d_call: -; cdr3_nt: TGCAGTGCTAAGACAGGCTACACTGAAGCTTTCTTT; cdr3_aa: CSAKTGYTEAFF
j_call: TRBJ2-1; clone_size: once; v_call: TRBV20-1; d_call: TRBD2; cdr3_nt: TGCAGTGCTAGAGCCGGGACTAGCGGGGCAGAGCAGTTCTTC; cdr3_aa: CSARAGTSGAEQFF
j_call: TRBJ2-7; clone_size: few; v_call: TRBV27; d_call: -; cdr3_nt: TGTGCCAGCAGTCCGCGCGGGCGACGGTTCTACGAGCAGTACTTC; cdr3_aa: CASSPRGRRFYEQYF
j_call: TRBJ2-7; clone_size: few; v_call: TRBV5-1; d_call: TRBD2; cdr3_nt: TGCGCCAGCAGCTTGGGGGCTAGCGGAGTCATCTACGAGCAGTACTTC; cdr3_aa: CASSLGASGVIYEQYF
j_call: TRBJ2-1; clone_size: few; v_call: TRBV25-1; d_call: TRBD2; cdr3_nt: TGTGCTAGCCAAGGGACTAGCGGACTTCTCTACAATGAGCAGTTCTTC; cdr3_aa: CASQGTSGLLYNEQFF
j_call: TRBJ2-3; clone_size: -; v_call: TRBV5-6; d_call: TRBD2; cdr3_nt: TGTGCCAGCAGCTTTGGACTAGCGGGACGCACAGATACGCAGTATTTT; cdr3_aa: CASSFGLAGRTDTQYF
j_call: TRBJ2-1; clone_size: -; v_call: TRBV7-8; d_call: TRBD2; cdr3_nt: TGTGCCAGCAGCTTACGGACTAGCGGAGATATGCCGTTCTTC; cdr3_aa: CASSLRTSGDMPFF
j_call: TRBJ2-7; clone_size: -; v_call: TRBV20-1; d_call: TRBD2; cdr3_nt: TGCAGTGCTAGAGCTACCCGCCAACTAGCGGGACCCCTCCGCGAGCAGTACTTC; cdr3_aa: CSARATRQLAGPLREQYF
j_call: TRBJ2-4; clone_size: -; v_call: TRBV11-3; d_call: -; cdr3_nt: TGTGCCAGCAGCTTAGTGGCTAGCCGGAGTGGCAAAAACATTCAGTACTTC; cdr3_aa: CASSLVASRSGKNIQYF
j_call: TRBJ2-3; clone_size: few; v_call: TRBV4-3; d_call: TRBD2; cdr3_nt: TGCGCCAGCAGCCAAGAGGGAGGGCTTGCCACAGATACGCAGTATTTT; cdr3_aa: CASSQEGGLATDTQYF
j_call: TRBJ2-3; clone_size: -; v_call: TRBV7-9; d_call: -; cdr3_nt: TGTGCCAGCAGCTCCCTCCTGGGTACGCAGTATTTT; cdr3_aa: CASSSLLGTQYF
j_call: TRBJ2-7; clone_size: -; v_call: TRBV29-1; d_call: TRBD1; cdr3_nt: TGCAGCCCCCCAACAGGGGACTCCTACGAGCAGTACTTC; cdr3_aa: CSPPTGDSYEQYF
j_call: TRBJ2-3; clone_size: -; v_call: TRBV5-1; d_call: TRBD2; cdr3_nt: TGCGCCAGCAGCTTGGCCGGGACTAAGTCTTTCCCAGATACGCAGTATTTT; cdr3_aa: CASSLAGTKSFPDTQYF
j_call: TRBJ2-1; clone_size: few; v_call: TRBV27; d_call: TRBD1; cdr3_nt: TGTGCCAGCAGTACCCCCTCGGACAGGGGATGGGACAATGAGCAGTTCTTC; cdr3_aa: CASSTPSDRGWDNEQFF
j_call: TRBJ1-2; clone_size: -; v_call: TRBV9; d_call: -; cdr3_nt: TGTGCCAGCAGCGTTGATTCAGCTAACTATGGCTACACCTTC; cdr3_aa: CASSVDSANYGYTF
j_call: TRBJ2-4; clone_size: -; v_call: TRBV29-1; d_call: TRBD1; cdr3_nt: TGCAGCGTGAGGGAACCGGACAGGAGCTACAAGCAGTACTTC; cdr3_aa: CSVREPDRSYKQYF
j_call: TRBJ2-7; clone_size: few; v_call: TRBV12-3/TRBV12-4; d_call: TRBD2; cdr3_nt: TGTGCCAGCAGCCTGGGACTAGCGGGAGGGGTCGAGCAGTACTTC; cdr3_aa: CASSLGLAGGVEQYF
j_call: TRBJ2-3; clone_size: few; v_call: TRBV28; d_call: -; cdr3_nt: TGTGCCAGCAGTTCCGCCTATACGCAGTATTTT; cdr3_aa: CASSSAYTQYF
j_call: TRBJ1-4; clone_size: -; v_call: TRBV3-1; d_call: -; cdr3_nt: TGTGCCAGCAGCCAAGGGCCCATTCCCCGGGCCAACAATGAAAAACTGTTTTTT; cdr3_aa: CASSQGPIPRANNEKLFF
j_call: TRBJ1-1; clone_size: few; v_call: TRBV6-6; d_call: -; cdr3_nt: TGTGCCAGCAGTCCGCTGGGGACTGAAGCTTTCTTT; cdr3_aa: CASSPLGTEAFF
j_call: TRBJ2-4; clone_size: -; v_call: TRBV24-1; d_call: -; cdr3_nt: TGTGCCACCAGTGATGGCTCGGTGGAAAAAAACATTCAGTACTTC; cdr3_aa: CATSDGSVEKNIQYF
j_call: TRBJ1-1; clone_size: few; v_call: TRBV20-1; d_call: -; cdr3_nt: TGCAGTGCTAGAGAGGACGGCCGGAAGAACACTGAAGCTTTCTTT; cdr3_aa: CSAREDGRKNTEAFF
j_call: TRBJ1-6; clone_size: -; v_call: TRBV5-6; d_call: -; cdr3_nt: TGTGCCAGCAGCCCCCGGGCGGGAGTTATTTGGCCCCTCCACTTT; cdr3_aa: CASSPRAGVIWPLHF
j_call: TRBJ2-5; clone_size: -; v_call: TRBV7-8; d_call: TRBD1; cdr3_nt: TGTGCCAGCAGCAAGCCTCGACAGGGGGAAGAGACCCAGTACTTC; cdr3_aa: CASSKPRQGEETQYF
j_call: TRBJ2-1; clone_size: many; v_call: TRBV12-3/TRBV12-4; d_call: TRBD2; cdr3_nt: TGTGCCAGCAGTATAGATGGGGGGGGACTACTTCCCTACAATGAGCAGTTCTTC; cdr3_aa: CASSIDGGGLLPYNEQFF
j_call: TRBJ2-6; clone_size: -; v_call: TRBV29-1; d_call: -; cdr3_nt: TGCAGCGTAGCAGGGATCGGGGCCAACGTCCTGACTTTC; cdr3_aa: CSVAGIGANVLTF
j_call: TRBJ2-7; clone_size: few; v_call: TRBV7-9; d_call: -; cdr3_nt: TGTGCCAGCAGCTTATTGCGCGACAGGACCTACGAGCAGTACTTC; cdr3_aa: CASSLLRDRTYEQYF
j_call: TRBJ2-1; clone_size: few; v_call: TRBV7-8; d_call: -; cdr3_nt: TGTGCCAGCAGCCCCCTCGGCCCCAATGAGCAGTTCTTC; cdr3_aa: CASSPLGPNEQFF
j_call: TRBJ2-7; clone_size: few; v_call: TRBV6-1; d_call: -; cdr3_nt: TGTGCCAGCGGAGCGGCTTCCTACGAGCAGTACTTC; cdr3_aa: CASGAASYEQYF
j_call: TRBJ2-1; clone_size: -; v_call: TRBV12-3/TRBV12-4; d_call: -; cdr3_nt: TGTGCCAGCAGCCATACTAGCAGGGGTTACAATGAGCAGTTCTTC; cdr3_aa: CASSHTSRGYNEQFF
j_call: TRBJ1-2; clone_size: -; v_call: TRBV20-1; d_call: -; cdr3_nt: TGCAGTGCCCCTTCAGGGACTGGGCATGGCTACACCTTC; cdr3_aa: CSAPSGTGHGYTF
j_call: TRBJ2-5; clone_size: -; v_call: TRBV12-3/TRBV12-4; d_call: TRBD2; cdr3_nt: TGTGCCAGCGGGGGACTAGTGGCCCAAGAGACCCAGTACTTC; cdr3_aa: CASGGLVAQETQYF
j_call: TRBJ2-1; clone_size: -; v_call: TRBV6-1; d_call: TRBD1; cdr3_nt: TGTGCCAGCAGGAGGACAGGGGACAATGAGCAGTTCTTC; cdr3_aa: CASRRTGDNEQFF